The clone carrying this T cell receptor beta chain appeared a few times. The antigen remains undetermined. The sample belongs to a study of regulatory T cells in long-lasting Graves disease. Background on the study: Those with persistent Graves' disease had received antithyroid drugs for over 5 years with positive TSH receptor antibodies.

Study conclusions and caveats: Accuracy was perhaps lowered by the small sample size. Persistent cases favored TRBV28, TRBJ1-2 and TRBJ2-5.

This sample's time point: persistent/refractory GD, antithyroid drugs over 5 years with positive TRAb. The authors made the TCR library using RNA they extracted from PBMCs. With V trimmed by 7 bases and J by 0 bases, 6 bases remained unmatched. CDR1 and CDR2 (germline): MDHEN, SYDVKM. The CDR3 is made up of 15 amino acids. Arm-PCR of CDR3 regions and iRepertoire HTBI primers were used to build TCR beta libraries. In TCRdb, the multiplex PCR reads were re-called with MiXCR into one record per CDR3 protein. Of a few hundred thousand distinct CDR3 sequences in the sample, 20% to 30% were seen once. Specimen: peripheral blood mononuclear cells (PBMCs), collected when the disease was refractory, from a patient treated with antithyroid drugs. The sequence came from a female donor with Graves disease. This rearrangement joins TRBV28 to TRBJ2-1; 7 bases fit TRBD1. The CDR3 DNA sequence: TGTGCCAGCACCAGGGGACAGTCCTCCTACAATGAGCAGTTCTTC. It encodes CASTRGQSSYNEQFF. The variable domain in full, with the rest retrieved from reference TRBV28 and TRBJ2-1, is DVKVTQSSRYLVKRTGEKVFLECVQDMDHENMFWYRQDPGLGLRLIYFSYDVKMKEKGDIPEGYSVSREKKERFSLILESASTNQTSMYLCASTRGQSSYNEQFFGPGTRLTVL.